Reported below is one T cell receptor beta chain. Its matching antigen is unknown. A multiplex PCR was run with 60 Vbeta primers and 13 Jbeta primers. Using immunoSEQ multiplex PCR, the repertoire was profiled, and TCRdb retains in-frame clones only, with some absent. Of around 92,000 clones listed, 81% were seen once; the top ten hold about 1.2%. These data are taken from a study of cytomegalovirus exposure and HLA in healthy donors. Study outcomes and limitations: In terms of immune exposure information, only CMV serostatus was available.

CDR1 is SEHNR, CDR2 FQNEAQ, per germline (reference sequence). V dropped 5 bases and J dropped 6 bases, with 12 bases sitting between them. The CDR3 has 13 residues. The chain joins TRBV7-9 to TRBJ2-3, with D perhaps TRBD1 (6 bases). This TCR derives from a girl aged 2 to 9 in good health and CMV-seropositive. Input material: PBMCs. The CDR3 spells CASSLQGMDTQYF. The CDR3 region has the DNA TGTGCCAGCAGCCTCCAGGGGATGGATACGCAGTATTTT.